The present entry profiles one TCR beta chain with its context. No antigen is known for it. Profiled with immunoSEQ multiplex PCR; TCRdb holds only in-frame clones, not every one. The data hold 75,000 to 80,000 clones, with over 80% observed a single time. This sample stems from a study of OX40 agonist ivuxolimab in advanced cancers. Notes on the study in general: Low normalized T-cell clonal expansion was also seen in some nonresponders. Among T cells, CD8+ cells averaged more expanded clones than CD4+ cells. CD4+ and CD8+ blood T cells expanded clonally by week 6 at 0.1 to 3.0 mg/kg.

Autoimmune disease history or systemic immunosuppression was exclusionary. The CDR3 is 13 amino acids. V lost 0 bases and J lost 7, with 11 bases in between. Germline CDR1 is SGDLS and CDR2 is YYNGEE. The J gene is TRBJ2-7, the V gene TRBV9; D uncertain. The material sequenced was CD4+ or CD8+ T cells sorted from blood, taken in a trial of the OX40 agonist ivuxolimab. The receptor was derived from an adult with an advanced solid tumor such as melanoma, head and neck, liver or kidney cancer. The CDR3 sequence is CASSVDGRREQYF. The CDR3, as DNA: TGTGCCAGCAGCGTAGATGGTAGGCGGGAGCAGTACTTC.